One and the same sample provided the 21 T cell receptor beta chains below, sequenced in a study of blood T cell repertoires in COVID-19. TCRdb's table, derived via immunoSEQ multiplex PCR, lists solely in-frame clones and lacks some. The sample lists 110,000 or so clones; roughly 88% were seen once. Sample: peripheral blood. These receptors were taken from a woman in her 70s who had recovered from COVID-19.

The chain couples TRBV4-1 to TRBJ2-5, with 14 bases identical to TRBD2. The V gene's germline CDR1 is MGHRA and CDR2 YSYEKL. After removal of 11 bases from V and 4 bases from J, the junction contained 9 bases not matched to a gene. The CDR3 has 15 residues. For the CDR3, the DNA is TGCGCCCCCGAACCTGGACTAGCGGGGGGAGAGACCCAGTACTTC. Protein sequence: CAPEPGLAGGETQYF.

The chain recombines TRBV11-3 with TRBJ2-7, with TRBD1 matching over 10 bases. Germline V gene lookup returns CDR1 SGHNT and CDR2 YENEEA. The CDR3 covers 14 residues. Trimming removed 5 bases from V and 5 bases from J; junction bases left unmatched: 6. CDR3 nucleotide sequence: TGTGCCAGCAGCCCGCGACAGGGGGCCGACGAGCAGTACTTC. It translates to CASSPRQGADEQYF.

The chain is built from TRBV4-3 and TRBJ2-7; D is perhaps TRBD2 (6 bases). The CDR3 covers 16 residues. Trimming left V 0 bases short and J 0 bases short, with 12 bases between. The V gene's germline CDR1 is LGHNA and CDR2 YSLEER. CDR3 loop: CASSQDLGDFSYEQYF. CDR3 bases: TGCGCCAGCAGCCAAGATCTCGGGGACTTCTCCTACGAGCAGTACTTC.

The chain links TRBV20-1 to TRBJ2-5, with 8 positions matching TRBD1. With 6 bases clipped from V and 5 bases from J, the junction kept 2 bases outside the gene matches. Germline CDR1 and CDR2: DFQATT and SNEGSKA (reference sequence). The CDR3 length is 11 residues. CDR3 in amino acids: CSANRGETQYF. The CDR3 DNA sequence: TGCAGTGCAAACAGGGGGGAGACCCAGTACTTC.

The chain employs TRBV7-3 and TRBJ2-1; D call uncertain. This CDR3 is 13 amino acids long. The germline CDR1 and CDR2 sequences are SGHTA and FQGTGA. V was pared by 3 bases and J by 3 bases, with 6 bases between. This CDR3 reads CASSFGFYNEQFF. For the CDR3, the DNA is TGTGCCAGCAGCTTCGGGTTCTACAATGAGCAGTTCTTC. Full variable domain (rest looked up from reference TRBV7-3 and TRBJ2-1): GAGVSQTPSNKVTEKGKYVELRCDPISGHTALYWYRQSLGQGPEFLIYFQGTGAADDSGLPNDRFFAVRPEGSVSTLKIQRTERGDSAVYLCASSFGFYNEQFFGPGTRLTVL.

This sequence joins TRBV10-2 and TRBJ2-5, with a tentative D call TRBD1 (5 bases). Trimming stripped 3 bases from V and 7 bases from J, with 12 bases between. CDR1 WSHSY and CDR2 SAAADI come from the germline V gene. The CDR3 loop spans 13 amino acids. Written as DNA, the CDR3 is TGCGCCAGCAGTGAAGGGGTTTCGGGGACCCAGTACTTC. It specifies CASSEGVSGTQYF.

The chain is built from TRBV7-8 and TRBJ2-7; tentatively, D is TRBD2 (6 bases). CDR1 is SGHVS, CDR2 FQNEAQ, per germline. The CDR3 covers 13 residues. V was cut by 4 bases and J by 3 bases, with 10 bases left in between. For the CDR3, the DNA is TGTGCCAGCAGCTACGCGGGGTACTACGAGCAGTACTTC. It codes for CASSYAGYYEQYF.

V and J are TRBV5-1 and TRBJ1-1; weak D call: TRBD1 (5 bases). The CDR3 consists of 13 residues. Germline CDR1 and CDR2: SGHRS and YFSETQ. Trimming pared 2 bases from V and 3 bases from J, leaving 8 bases between. The CDR3 region is CASSFGGYTEAFF. The CDR3 nucleotides read TGCGCCAGCAGCTTCGGGGGTTACACTGAAGCTTTCTTT.

The rearrangement links TRBV7-9 to TRBJ1-5; D is possibly TRBD1 (5 bases). This CDR3 contains 14 residues. Germline CDR1 is SEHNR and CDR2 is FQNEAQ (reference sequence). Trimming removed 5 bases at V and 1 base at J, with 9 bases between. CDR3 sequence: CASSPGVSNQPQHF. The DNA for the CDR3 is TGTGCCAGCAGCCCGGGGGTAAGCAATCAGCCCCAGCATTTT.

The sample holds a few counts of this clone. This chain links TRBV4-3 with TRBJ1-4, with D unresolved. CDR1 and CDR2 from the germline V gene are LGHNA and YSLEER. V was trimmed by 0 bases and J by 10 bases, leaving 15 bases between them. The CDR3 runs 15 residues. In DNA, the CDR3 is TGCGCCAGCAGCCAAGATAGACCTCCGGGTGGAAAACTGTTTTTT. Residues: CASSQDRPPGGKLFF.

The chain couples TRBV18 to TRBJ1-6; D unclear. CDR3 size: 16 residues. Deletions cut 3 bases from V and 7 bases from J, with 16 bases between. Germline V gene lookup returns CDR1 KGHSH and CDR2 LQKENI. The CDR3 bases are TGTGCCAGCTCACCTCCGTGGGAAGGGAGGAATTCACCCCTCCACTTT. It yields the protein CASSPPWEGRNSPLHF.

This clone appeared a single time. The chain recombines TRBV3-1 (or the pseudogene TRBV3-2) with TRBJ1-6; 8 bases match TRBD1. V gave up 6 bases and J gave up 10 bases; unmatched junction bases: 11. Germline values: CDR1 LGHDT, CDR2 YNNKEL (reference sequence). The CDR3 has 15 amino acids. In DNA, the CDR3 is TGTGCCAGCAGTTTTTTTGGACAGGGCACCTCACCCCTCCACTTT. It is translated as CASSFFGQGTSPLHF.

This clone was observed a handful of times. The chain recombines TRBV15 with TRBJ2-5; 7 nucleotides align to TRBD2. The CDR3 has 15 amino acids. V lost 0 bases to trimming and J lost 2 bases; unmatched junction nucleotides: 3. Germline V gene lookup returns CDR1 LNHNV and CDR2 YYDKDF (reference sequence). DNA for the CDR3: TGTGCCACCAGCAGAGATGGGGGGGGGCAAGAGACCCAGTACTTC. This gives the protein CATSRDGGGQETQYF.

This chain links TRBV5-6 with TRBJ1-3; D gene uncertain. This CDR3 is 15 amino acids long. Germline assignment: CDR1 SGHDT and CDR2 YYEEEE. With 0 bases removed from V and 0 bases from J, the gap between germline ends came to 7 bases. The DNA for the CDR3 is TGTGCCAGCAGCTTGGTATCTTACTCTGGAAACACCATATATTTT. Translated: CASSLVSYSGNTIYF.

The gene calls are TRBV30 and TRBJ1-2; no firm D call. This CDR3 is built from 15 residues. Trimming removed 1 base at V and 5 bases at J, with 17 bases between. CDR1 is GTSNPN and CDR2 is SVGIG in the germline V gene (reference sequence). CDR3 sequence reads: CAWSAGLPGRYGYTF. CDR3 nucleotides: TGTGCCTGGAGTGCGGGATTGCCGGGGAGGTATGGCTACACCTTC.

This rearrangement joins TRBV28 to TRBJ1-2; the D gene is possibly TRBD1 (6 bases). The ends were cut back, 3 bases at V and 8 bases at J, with 16 bases in the middle. Germline loops: CDR1 MDHEN, CDR2 SYDVKM. The CDR3 has 14 amino acids. The CDR3 DNA reads TGTGCCAGCAGTTTGGTGACAGGATTTAGAGGCTACACCTTC. Protein: CASSLVTGFRGYTF.

The chain recombines TRBV3-1 (or the pseudogene TRBV3-2) with TRBJ2-5; 9 nucleotides agree with TRBD1. V was clipped by 5 bases and J by 5 bases; unmatched bases: 6. The CDR3 is 14 amino acids. CDR1 LGHDT and CDR2 YNNKEL come from the germline V gene (reference sequence). Here the CDR3 reads CASSVQGAGETQYF. The CDR3 DNA follows: TGTGCCAGCAGCGTACAGGGGGCTGGTGAGACCCAGTACTTC.

V is TRBV10-3 and J is TRBJ1-5, with a weak D call TRBD1 (6 bases). Germline CDR1 is ENHRY and CDR2 is SYGVKD. This CDR3 comprises 12 residues. CDR3 DNA sequence: TGTGCAATTCAGGGGAGCAATCAGCCCCAGCATTTT. It is translated as CAIQGSNQPQHF.

The chain has TRBV5-4 and TRBJ1-2; D is possibly TRBD1 (5 bases). The germline gives CDR1 SGHNT, CDR2 YYREEE (reference sequence). V lost 4 bases and J lost 4, with 17 bases in between. This CDR3 comprises 15 residues. The CDR3 sequence: CASSAEVGRLYGYTF. The CDR3 DNA reads TGTGCCAGCAGCGCCGAAGTGGGGCGACTCTATGGCTACACCTTC. The full variable domain, its missing parts supplied by reference TRBV5-4 and TRBJ1-2, is ETGVTQSPTHLIKTRGQQVTLRCSSQSGHNTVSWYQQALGQGPQFIFQYYREEENGRGNFPPRFSGLQFPNYSSELNVNALELDDSALYLCASSAEVGRLYGYTFGSGTRLTVV.

V gene TRBV27 combines with J gene TRBJ2-7, with D tentatively TRBD2 (6 bases). Germline V gene data show CDR1 as MNHEY and CDR2 as SMNVEV (reference sequence). Trimming stripped 4 bases from V and 3 bases from J, with 19 bases between. The CDR3 extends over 16 amino acids. This CDR3 is CASSSTIAGSIYEQYF. Here the CDR3 DNA reads TGTGCCAGCAGTTCCACCATCGCGGGGTCTATCTACGAGCAGTACTTC.

This chain joins TRBV5-8 and TRBJ2-7; 7 positions match TRBD1. The length of the CDR3 is 14 residues. CDR1 and CDR2 from the germline V gene are SGHTS and YDEGEE. The V and J ends lost 2 bases and 2 bases, in that order; junction bases with no gene match: 4. CDR3 sequence: CASSLQGTTYEQYF. The CDR3, as DNA: TGTGCCAGCAGCTTACAGGGGACCACCTACGAGCAGTACTTC.